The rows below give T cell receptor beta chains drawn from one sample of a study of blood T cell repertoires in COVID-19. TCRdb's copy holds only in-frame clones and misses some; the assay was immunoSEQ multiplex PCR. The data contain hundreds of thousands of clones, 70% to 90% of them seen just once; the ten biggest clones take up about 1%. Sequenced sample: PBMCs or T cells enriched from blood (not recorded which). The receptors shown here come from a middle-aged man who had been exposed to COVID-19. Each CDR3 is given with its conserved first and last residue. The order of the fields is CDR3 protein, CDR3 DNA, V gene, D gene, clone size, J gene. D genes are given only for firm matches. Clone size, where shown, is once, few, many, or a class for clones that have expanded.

CDR3: CASSLTGESTDTQYF
DNA: TGTGCCAGCAGCTTAACAGGGGAAAGCACAGATACGCAGTATTTT
V: TRBV7-9
D: TRBD1
size: -
J: TRBJ2-3

CDR3: CAISDFLRGNGEKLFF
DNA: TGTGCCATCAGTGACTTCCTCAGGGGGAACGGTGAAAAACTGTTTTTT
V: TRBV10-3
D: TRBD1
size: -
J: TRBJ1-4

CDR3: CASSLTAMNTEAFF
DNA: TGTGCCAGCAGCTTGACAGCCATGAACACTGAAGCTTTCTTT
V: TRBV11-3
D: -
size: -
J: TRBJ1-1

CDR3: CATGQKRGAGETQYF
DNA: TGTGCCACGGGACAAAAGCGGGGAGCAGGCGAGACCCAGTACTTC
V: TRBV15
D: -
size: -
J: TRBJ2-5

CDR3: CATSNPRANTGELFF
DNA: TGTGCTACCAGCAACCCTAGAGCGAACACCGGGGAGCTGTTTTTT
V: TRBV2
D: -
size: -
J: TRBJ2-2

CDR3: CASSLLATEAFF
DNA: TGTGCCAGCAGTTTATTAGCAACTGAAGCTTTCTTT
V: TRBV7-9
D: -
size: -
J: TRBJ1-1

CDR3: CASSLIGAGGPPYNEQFF
DNA: TGTGCCAGCAGCTTAATCGGAGCGGGAGGCCCTCCCTACAATGAGCAGTTCTTC
V: TRBV7-3
D: TRBD2
size: -
J: TRBJ2-1

CDR3: CATSDPRTGQASSYNEQFF
DNA: TGTGCCACCAGTGATCCCCGGACAGGCCAAGCCAGCTCCTACAATGAGCAGTTCTTC
V: TRBV24-1
D: TRBD1
size: -
J: TRBJ2-1

CDR3: CASSILTSRETQYF
DNA: TGTGCCAGCAGCATACTTACTAGCCGGGAGACCCAGTACTTC
V: TRBV14
D: -
size: -
J: TRBJ2-5

CDR3: CASRMTSLLADTQYF
DNA: TGTGCCAGCAGGATGACTAGCTTGCTCGCAGATACGCAGTATTTT
V: TRBV27
D: TRBD2
size: -
J: TRBJ2-3

CDR3: CASSRQTGGDTGELFF
DNA: TGTGCCAGCAGCCGCCAGACAGGGGGGGACACCGGGGAGCTGTTTTTT
V: TRBV14
D: TRBD1
size: -
J: TRBJ2-2

CDR3: CASSVGLVLGDTQYF
DNA: TGCGCCAGCAGCGTGGGACTAGTCTTAGGAGATACGCAGTATTTT
V: TRBV5-1
D: TRBD2
size: -
J: TRBJ2-3

CDR3: CASSLELMRAVNTEAFF
DNA: TGTGCCAGCAGCTTAGAGCTGATGAGGGCAGTGAACACTGAAGCTTTCTTT
V: TRBV7-2
D: -
size: once
J: TRBJ1-1

CDR3: CASSPREREAFF
DNA: TGTGCCAGCTCACCACGGGAGCGTGAAGCTTTCTTT
V: TRBV18
D: -
size: few
J: TRBJ1-1

CDR3: CASSLNPTGSYNSPLHF
DNA: TGTGCCAGCAGCTTAAATCCCACAGGTTCCTATAATTCACCCCTCCACTTT
V: TRBV7-2
D: -
size: -
J: TRBJ1-6

CDR3: CASSSVRLTSGRYNEQFF
DNA: TGTGCCAGCAGCTCCGTCAGGTTAACTAGCGGGAGATACAATGAGCAGTTCTTC
V: TRBV13
D: TRBD2
size: -
J: TRBJ2-1

CDR3: CAISESRDSYNSPLHF
DNA: TGTGCCATCAGTGAGTCGAGGGACAGTTATAATTCACCCCTCCACTTT
V: TRBV10-3
D: TRBD1
size: -
J: TRBJ1-6

CDR3: CASSLVADFRNYGYTF
DNA: TGTGCCAGCAGCTTAGTTGCGGATTTTAGGAACTATGGCTACACCTTC
V: TRBV11-2
D: -
size: -
J: TRBJ1-2

CDR3: CASGQLDYEQYF
DNA: TGTGCCAGCGGACAGTTAGACTACGAGCAGTACTTC
V: TRBV2
D: -
size: few
J: TRBJ2-7

CDR3: CASSLLRNQPQHF
DNA: TGTGCCAGCAGTTTACTGAGAAACCAGCCCCAGCATTTT
V: TRBV12-3/TRBV12-4
D: -
size: -
J: TRBJ1-5

CDR3: CASSQGGDYGYTF
DNA: TGCGCCAGCAGCCAAGGGGGAGACTATGGCTACACCTTC
V: TRBV4-1
D: -
size: -
J: TRBJ1-2

CDR3: CASSYYGQGQETQYF
DNA: TGTGCCAGCAGCTATTACGGACAGGGTCAAGAGACCCAGTACTTC
V: TRBV11-3
D: TRBD1
size: -
J: TRBJ2-5

CDR3: CASSPGTSPGNEQFF
DNA: TGTGCCAGCAGCCCTGGGACTAGCCCCGGCAATGAGCAGTTCTTC
V: TRBV9
D: TRBD2
size: -
J: TRBJ2-1

CDR3: CASSEAPPDRGQETQYF
DNA: TGTGCCAGCAGTGAAGCGCCCCCGGACAGGGGCCAAGAGACCCAGTACTTC
V: TRBV2
D: TRBD1
size: -
J: TRBJ2-5

CDR3: CASSAGTGVQPQHF
DNA: TGTGCCAGCAGTGCCGGGACAGGGGTTCAGCCCCAGCATTTT
V: TRBV28
D: TRBD1
size: -
J: TRBJ1-5

CDR3: CAVGTFRTGFNGYTF
DNA: TGTGCCGTGGGGACGTTCAGGACAGGTTTTAATGGCTACACCTTC
V: TRBV28
D: TRBD1
size: -
J: TRBJ1-2

CDR3: CASSERGLSITDTQYF
DNA: TGTGCCAGCAGTGAAAGGGGCCTAAGTATCACAGATACGCAGTATTTT
V: TRBV2
D: -
size: once
J: TRBJ2-3

CDR3: CASSLTLQETQYF
DNA: TGTGCCAGCAGCTTAACCCTCCAAGAGACCCAGTACTTC
V: TRBV7-3
D: -
size: -
J: TRBJ2-5

CDR3: CASSGVGERNEQFF
DNA: TGTGCCAGCAGCGGGGTGGGAGAGCGGAATGAGCAGTTCTTC
V: TRBV9
D: -
size: -
J: TRBJ2-1

CDR3: CASSPGLGDLSSYNEQFF
DNA: TGCGCCAGCAGCCCGGGACTAGGAGACCTCAGCTCCTACAATGAGCAGTTCTTC
V: TRBV5-1
D: TRBD2
size: -
J: TRBJ2-1

CDR3: CATSDLQQYNEQFF
DNA: TGTGCCACCAGTGATTTGCAACAGTACAATGAGCAGTTCTTC
V: TRBV24-1
D: -
size: few
J: TRBJ2-1

CDR3: CASSLGLAGFPMYF
DNA: TGTGCCAGCAGCCTAGGACTAGCGGGGTTCCCCATGTACTTC
V: TRBV11-3
D: TRBD2
size: -
J: TRBJ2-7

CDR3: CASSITGGGYEQYF
DNA: TGTGCCAGCAGCATAACAGGGGGCGGGTACGAGCAGTACTTC
V: TRBV4-2
D: TRBD1
size: few
J: TRBJ2-7

CDR3: CASSLLQEETQYF
DNA: TGTGCCAGCAGTCTCCTGCAGGAAGAGACCCAGTACTTC
V: TRBV28
D: -
size: -
J: TRBJ2-5

CDR3: CATSPTDSSSTDTQYF
DNA: TGTGCCACCAGCCCGACCGACTCCTCTAGCACAGATACGCAGTATTTT
V: TRBV15
D: -
size: -
J: TRBJ2-3

CDR3: CASTSQAGVSDTQYF
DNA: TGCGCCAGCACGTCTCAGGCGGGAGTTTCAGATACGCAGTATTTT
V: TRBV5-1
D: TRBD2
size: -
J: TRBJ2-3

CDR3: CAWSVAGGFTGELFF
DNA: TGTGCCTGGAGTGTAGCGGGAGGTTTCACCGGGGAGCTGTTTTTT
V: TRBV30
D: TRBD2
size: -
J: TRBJ2-2

CDR3: CASSRGDSQLYGYTF
DNA: TGCGCCAGCAGCAGAGGGGACAGCCAACTCTATGGCTACACCTTC
V: TRBV5-1
D: TRBD1
size: -
J: TRBJ1-2

CDR3: CASSLVVMGLGNTEAFF
DNA: TGCGCCAGCAGCTTGGTAGTGATGGGGCTGGGGAACACTGAAGCTTTCTTT
V: TRBV5-1
D: -
size: -
J: TRBJ1-1

CDR3: CASSRQSYHYGYTF
DNA: TGTGCCAGCAGCCGTCAAAGCTACCATTATGGCTACACCTTC
V: TRBV3-1/TRBV3-2
D: -
size: -
J: TRBJ1-2

CDR3: CASSEDYSGTQYF
DNA: TGTGCCAGCAGTGAAGATTACTCCGGGACCCAGTACTTC
V: TRBV2
D: -
size: once
J: TRBJ2-5

CDR3: CASSLGRSGAFF
DNA: TGTGCCAGCAGCTTAGGGAGGTCAGGAGCTTTCTTT
V: TRBV5-5
D: -
size: -
J: TRBJ1-1

CDR3: CAINQQGRNYEQYF
DNA: TGTGCCATCAACCAACAGGGAAGAAACTACGAGCAGTACTTC
V: TRBV10-3
D: -
size: -
J: TRBJ2-7

CDR3: CASSSLEVNQPQHF
DNA: TGTGCCAGCAGCAGTCTAGAGGTCAATCAGCCCCAGCATTTT
V: TRBV7-9
D: -
size: -
J: TRBJ1-5

CDR3: CASSSQTGVSTEAFF
DNA: TGTGCCAGCAGCTCCCAAACAGGGGTGTCCACTGAAGCTTTCTTT
V: TRBV9
D: TRBD1
size: -
J: TRBJ1-1

CDR3: CASSPTGTSGYNEQFF
DNA: TGTGCCAGCAGCCCCACCGGGACTAGCGGGTACAATGAGCAGTTCTTC
V: TRBV9
D: TRBD2
size: -
J: TRBJ2-1